The T cell receptor beta chain described here comes from a study of post-analysis software for immune sequencing data. The study's findings and limits: Normalized Chao1 diversity was significantly lower in multiple sclerosis patients than in controls. Included in a set of roughly 5 TRBV segments more frequent in patients than controls were TRBV5-6, TRBV5-1 and TRBV20-1.

This clonotype has more than one count but fewer than ten. Its target is not known. The germline CDR1 and CDR2 sequences are LNHDA and SQIVND (reference sequence). Trimming removed 3 bases from V and 2 bases from J; junction bases left unmatched: 10. The length of the CDR3 is 17 residues. cDNA libraries for TCR beta contained unique molecular identifiers. In TCRdb, the PCR reads were re-called with MiXCR into one record per CDR3 protein. The sample holds some 890,000 distinct CDR3 sequences, under 70% seen once. This receptor was obtained from a girl aged 10-17 years with multiple sclerosis. The sample taken for sequencing was blood. V gene TRBV19 combines with J gene TRBJ2-5; 9 positions match TRBD1. CDR3 region: CASSMAGTGMRQETQYF. As DNA, the CDR3 is TGTGCCAGTAGTATGGCCGGGACAGGGATGCGACAAGAGACCCAGTACTTC.